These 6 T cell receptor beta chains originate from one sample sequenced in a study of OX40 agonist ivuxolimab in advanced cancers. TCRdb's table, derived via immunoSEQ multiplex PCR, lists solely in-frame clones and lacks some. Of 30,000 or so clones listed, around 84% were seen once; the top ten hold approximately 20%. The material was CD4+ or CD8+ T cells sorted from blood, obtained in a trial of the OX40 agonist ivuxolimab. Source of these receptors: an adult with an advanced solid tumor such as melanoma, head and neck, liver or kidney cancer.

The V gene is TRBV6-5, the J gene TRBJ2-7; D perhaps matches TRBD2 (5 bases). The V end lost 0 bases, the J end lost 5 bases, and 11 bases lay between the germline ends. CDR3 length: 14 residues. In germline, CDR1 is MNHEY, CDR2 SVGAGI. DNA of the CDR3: TGTGCCAGCAGTTACTCCAGCGGCAATAACGAGCAGTACTTC. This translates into CASSYSSGNNEQYF.

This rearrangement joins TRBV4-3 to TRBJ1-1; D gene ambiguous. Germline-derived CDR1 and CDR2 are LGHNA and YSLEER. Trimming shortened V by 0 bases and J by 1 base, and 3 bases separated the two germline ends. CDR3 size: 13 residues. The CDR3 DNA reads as TGCGCCAGCAGCCAAGATACGAACACTGAAGCTTTCTTT. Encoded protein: CASSQDTNTEAFF.

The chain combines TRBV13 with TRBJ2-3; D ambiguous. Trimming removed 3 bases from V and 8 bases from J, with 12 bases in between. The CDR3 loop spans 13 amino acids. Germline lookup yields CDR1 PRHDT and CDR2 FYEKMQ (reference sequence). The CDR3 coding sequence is TGTGCCAGCAGCTTCCCTCGGGTGGGTACGCAGTATTTT. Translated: CASSFPRVGTQYF.

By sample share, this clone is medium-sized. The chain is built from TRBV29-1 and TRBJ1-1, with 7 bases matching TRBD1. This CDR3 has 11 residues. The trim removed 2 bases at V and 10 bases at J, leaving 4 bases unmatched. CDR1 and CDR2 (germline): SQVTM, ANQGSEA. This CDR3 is CSVEWAGGAFF. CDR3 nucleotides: TGCAGCGTTGAATGGGCAGGGGGAGCTTTCTTT. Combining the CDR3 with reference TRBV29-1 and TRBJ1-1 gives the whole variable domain SAVISQKPSRDICQRGTSLTIQCQVDSQVTMMFWYRQQPGQSLTLIATANQGSEATYESGFVIDKFPISRPNLTFSTLTVSNMSPEDSSIYLCSVEWAGGAFFGQGTRLTVV.

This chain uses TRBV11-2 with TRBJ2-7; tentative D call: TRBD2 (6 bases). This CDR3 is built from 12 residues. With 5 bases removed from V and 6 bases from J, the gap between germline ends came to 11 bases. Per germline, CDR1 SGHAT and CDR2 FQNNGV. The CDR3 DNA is TGTGCCAGCAGCCTATTAGCGGCCGAGCAGTACTTC. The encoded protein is CASSLLAAEQYF.

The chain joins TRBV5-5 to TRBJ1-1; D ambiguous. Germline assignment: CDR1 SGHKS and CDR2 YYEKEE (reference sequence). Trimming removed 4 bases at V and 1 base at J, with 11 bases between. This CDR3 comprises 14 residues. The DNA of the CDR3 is TGTGCCAGCAGCGCGGCCCCGGCGAACACTGAAGCTTTCTTT. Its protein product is CASSAAPANTEAFF. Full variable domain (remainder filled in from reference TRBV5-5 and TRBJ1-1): DAGVTQSPTHLIKTRGQQVTLRCSPISGHKSVSWYQQVLGQGPQFIFQYYEKEERGRGNFPDRFSARQFPNYSSELNVNALLLGDSALYLCASSAAPANTEAFFGQGTRLTVV.